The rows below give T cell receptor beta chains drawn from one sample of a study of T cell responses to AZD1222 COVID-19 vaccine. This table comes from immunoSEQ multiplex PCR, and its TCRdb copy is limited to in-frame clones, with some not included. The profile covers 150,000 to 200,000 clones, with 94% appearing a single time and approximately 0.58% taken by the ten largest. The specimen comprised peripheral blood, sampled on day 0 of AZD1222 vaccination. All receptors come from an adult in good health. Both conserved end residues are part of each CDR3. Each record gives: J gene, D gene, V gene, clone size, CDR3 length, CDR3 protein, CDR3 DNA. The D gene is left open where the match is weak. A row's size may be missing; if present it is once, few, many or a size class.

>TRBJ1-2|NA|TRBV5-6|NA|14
CASSKGGAGYGYTF
TGTGCCAGCAGCAAGGGAGGTGCGGGCTATGGCTACACCTTC
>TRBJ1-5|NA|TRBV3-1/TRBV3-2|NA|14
CASSQVSSDQPQHF
TGTGCCAGCAGCCAAGTTAGCTCAGATCAGCCCCAGCATTTT
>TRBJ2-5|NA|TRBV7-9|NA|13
CASSKGLQETQYF
TGTGCCAGCAGCAAGGGACTCCAAGAGACCCAGTACTTC
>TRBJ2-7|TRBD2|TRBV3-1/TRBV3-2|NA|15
CASSPALAGVGEQYF
TGTGCCAGCAGCCCTGCCCTAGCGGGAGTAGGAGAGCAGTACTTC
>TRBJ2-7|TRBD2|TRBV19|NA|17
CATRKGGLAGDSYEQYF
TGTGCCACCCGAAAGGGGGGACTAGCGGGAGACTCCTACGAGCAGTACTTC
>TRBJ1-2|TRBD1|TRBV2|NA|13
CAFSSGTDYGYTF
TGTGCCTTTTCCTCCGGGACAGACTATGGCTACACCTTC
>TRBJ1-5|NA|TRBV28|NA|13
CASTLRANQPQHF
TGTGCCAGCACTCTCAGGGCGAATCAGCCCCAGCATTTT
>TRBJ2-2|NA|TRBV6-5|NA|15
CASSLGASAAGELFF
TGTGCCAGCAGCCTCGGGGCTAGTGCCGCCGGGGAGCTGTTTTTT
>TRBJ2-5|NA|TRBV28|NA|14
CASSFLGAQETQYF
TGTGCCAGCAGTTTCCTGGGGGCCCAAGAGACCCAGTACTTC
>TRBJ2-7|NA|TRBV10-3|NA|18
CAISERVRFDTISYEQYF
TGTGCCATCAGTGAGCGGGTCCGTTTTGACACTATCTCCTACGAGCAGTACTTC
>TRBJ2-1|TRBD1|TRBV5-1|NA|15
CASSPRQGPVNEQFF
TGCGCCAGCAGCCCAAGACAGGGTCCGGTTAATGAGCAGTTCTTC
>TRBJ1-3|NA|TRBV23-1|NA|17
CASSPPSRQFSGNTIYF
TGCGCCAGCAGTCCCCCCTCCAGACAGTTCTCTGGAAACACCATATATTTT
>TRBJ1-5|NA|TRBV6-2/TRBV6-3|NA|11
CASSHGKPQHF
TGTGCCAGCAGCCACGGCAAACCCCAGCATTTT
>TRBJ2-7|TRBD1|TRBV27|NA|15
CASITRQGGDYEQYF
TGTGCCAGCATTACTAGACAGGGTGGAGACTACGAGCAGTACTTC
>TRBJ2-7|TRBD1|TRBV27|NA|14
CASSLRGQGYEQYF
TGTGCCAGCAGTTTACGGGGACAGGGGTACGAGCAGTACTTC
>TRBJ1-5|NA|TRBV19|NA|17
CASSIDLGEGNPQPQHF
TGTGCCAGTAGTATAGATCTCGGGGAAGGGAATCCTCAGCCCCAGCATTTT
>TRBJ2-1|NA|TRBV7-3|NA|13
CASSSSGRGEQFF
TGTGCCAGCAGCTCATCCGGCCGGGGTGAGCAGTTCTTC
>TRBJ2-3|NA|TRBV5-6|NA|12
CASSLGIDTQYF
TGTGCCAGCAGCTTGGGTATAGATACGCAGTATTTT
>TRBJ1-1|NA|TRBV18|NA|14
CASQPGAGGTEAFF
TGTGCCAGCCAACCGGGGGCCGGGGGCACTGAAGCTTTCTTT
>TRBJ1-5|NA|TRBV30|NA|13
CAWRAGPSEPQHF
TGTGCCTGGAGGGCGGGACCCTCCGAGCCCCAGCATTTT
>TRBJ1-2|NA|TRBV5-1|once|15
CASSLAQGRDYGYTF
TGCGCCAGCAGCTTGGCGCAGGGTAGGGACTATGGCTACACCTTC
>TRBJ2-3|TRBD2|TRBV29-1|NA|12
CSVDGRLDTQYF
TGCAGCGTTGACGGGAGGTTAGATACGCAGTATTTT
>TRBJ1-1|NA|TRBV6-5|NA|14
CASSKGQMNTEAFF
TGTGCCAGCAGTAAGGGACAAATGAACACTGAAGCTTTCTTT
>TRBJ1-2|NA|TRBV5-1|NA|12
CASSATSYGYTF
TGCGCCAGCAGCGCAACCTCTTATGGCTACACCTTC
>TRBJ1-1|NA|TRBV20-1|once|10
CSARDGEAFF
TGCAGTGCACGGGACGGTGAAGCTTTCTTT